This TCR beta chain was recorded in a study of T cell responses to AZD1222 COVID-19 vaccine. The V segment lost 3 bases and the J segment 0 bases; nucleotides outside the gene matches: 4. Germline values: CDR1 SGHDT, CDR2 YYEEEE. The length of the CDR3 is 17 residues. This clone appeared a single time. Its antigen is currently unknown. TCRdb's table, derived via immunoSEQ multiplex PCR, lists solely in-frame clones and lacks some. This sample has 150,000 to 200,000 clones, with 90% found just once. General study results and limits: The donor cohort was predominantly white British with a female majority, and clonal diversity may have been underestimated.

This specimen consisted of peripheral blood, obtained 28 days after the second dose of the MenACWY control vaccine. The sequence came from an adult who received the MenACWY meningococcal vaccine as a control. The V call is TRBV5-6, the J call TRBJ1-6; 9 bases are shared with TRBD1. CDR3 amino acids: CASSWGTGSSYNSPLHF. CDR3 nucleotide sequence: TGTGCCAGCAGCTGGGGGACAGGGAGCTCCTATAATTCACCCCTCCACTTT.